One and the same sample provided the 12 T cell receptor beta chains below, sequenced in a study of tumor-infiltrating lymphocytes in primary liver carcinoma. Germline DNA was also extracted, and blood RNA was taken from unsorted whole blood. Synthesis of TCR beta cDNA was carried out from 500 ng total RNA with a constant-region primer. Investigators got TCR beta libraries out of three nested multiplex PCR rounds, done with slightly modified ARM-PCR. TRBV1-TRBV30 forward and Cbeta reverse primers drove the first two roughly 10-cycle rounds. TCRdb recomputed calls from the multiplex PCR reads with MiXCR, one row per CDR3 protein. The sample records a few hundred thousand distinct CDR3 sequences, approximately 54% being singletons. Sequenced sample: peripheral blood. These TCRs come from a woman younger than 45 with primary liver carcinoma and hepatitis B virus infection.

The table lists this clonotype with a count of one. The chain links TRBV7-9 to TRBJ2-5; D is possibly TRBD2 (5 bases). CDR1 and CDR2 (germline): SEHNR, FQNEAQ (reference sequence). The CDR3 spans 14 residues. The V gene lost 1 base and the J gene lost 4 bases, with 10 bases spanning the gap. The chain's CDR3 is CASSLGGEGETQYF. The CDR3 coding sequence is TGTGCCAGCAGCTTAGGCGGAGAGGGAGAGACCCAGTACTTC. Combining the CDR3 with reference TRBV7-9 and TRBJ2-5 gives the whole variable domain DTGVSQNPRHKITKRGQNVTFRCDPISEHNRLYWYRQTLGQGPEFLTYFQNEAQLEKSRLLSDRFSAERPKGSFSTLEIQRTEQGDSAMYLCASSLGGEGETQYFGPGTRLLVL.

On this clonotype: The junction differs from germline at one of its ends, possibly a read error. This sequence joins TRBV6-5 and TRBJ2-7; D might be TRBD1 (6 bases). This CDR3 region has 15 residues. The germline V gene encodes CDR1 MNHEY and CDR2 SVGAGI. CDR3 amino acids: CASSYKDSRSYERYF. CDR3 DNA: TGTGCCAGCAGCTACAAGGACAGCAGGTCCTACGAGCGGTACTTC.

On this clonotype: Its ends do not fully match the called genes, so a read error is possible. The chain couples TRBV29-1 to TRBJ2-3, with 10 bases identical to TRBD2. CDR3 length equals 17 residues. Per germline, CDR1 SQVTM and CDR2 ANQGSEA. CDR3 loop: CSVTRLAGFPHTDMQYF. In nucleotides, the CDR3 is TGCAGCGTGACCCGACTAGCGGGCTTCCCCCACACAGATATGCAGTATTTT.

On this clonotype: A much larger clone lies one base from this, so it may be a read error. The chain couples TRBV29-1 to TRBJ1-5, with a tentative D call TRBD1 (5 bases). V gave up 5 bases and J gave up 1 base, with 9 bases separating them. The CDR3 is 13 residues long. CDR1 and CDR2 from the germline V gene are SQVTM and ANQGSEA. The CDR3 loop is CSVCDSSNQPQHF. The CDR3 nucleotides are TGCAGCGTTTGTGACAGCAGCAATCAGCCCCAGCATTTT.

This clonotype occurred many times. V is TRBV29-1 and J is TRBJ2-7; D may be TRBD2 (6 bases). Germline V gene data show CDR1 as SQVTM and CDR2 as ANQGSEA. The length of the CDR3 is 13 residues. V was trimmed by 6 bases and J by 3 bases, leaving 15 bases between them. The CDR3 sequence is CSVHQKGGYEQYF. CDR3 coding DNA: TGCAGCGTCCACCAAAAGGGAGGCTACGAGCAGTACTTC.

On this clonotype itself: One end of the junction is discordant with germline, which a read error may explain. The chain is built from TRBV11-2 and TRBJ2-5; D is tentatively TRBD1 or TRBD2 (5 bases each). This CDR3 is built from 17 residues. Germline V CDR1 and CDR2: SGHAT, FQNNGV. The CDR3 spells CASTLNSGAGTQETQYF. CDR3 nucleotides: TGTGCCAGCACCTTAAACTCCGGGGCCGGAACCCAAGAGACCCAGTACTTC.

Remarks on this clonotype: Since a much larger clone is just one base distant, this may be a read error. The rearrangement links TRBV4-2 to TRBJ1-5, with D tentatively TRBD1 (5 bases). Germline CDR1 reads LGHNA; CDR2 reads YNFKEQ. The V end was cut by 0 bases, the J end by 7 bases, with 16 bases between. The CDR3 is 16 residues long. CDR3 nucleotide sequence: TGTGCCAGCAGCCAAGAAGGCCACTCAGGGAGCCAGCCCCAGCATTTT. Protein sequence: CASSQEGHSGSQPQHF.

As to this clonotype: Compared with germline, one end of the junction differs, possibly owing to a read error. This rearrangement joins TRBV12-3 or TRBV12-4 to TRBJ2-6, with D tentatively TRBD1 (5 bases). CDR3 size: 15 residues. CDR3 residues: CASSLSLGGANALTF. In nucleotides, the CDR3 is TGTGCCAGCAGTTTATCCCTAGGTGGGGCCAACGCCCTGACTTTC.

A note on this clonotype: A much larger clone lies one base from this, so it may be a read error. The missing conserved phenylalanine or tryptophan at the end of this CDR3 makes a read error likely. The chain joins TRBV12-3 or TRBV12-4 to TRBJ1-6, with D possibly being TRBD1 (5 bases). The CDR3 runs 15 residues. V was pared by 6 bases and J by 7 bases, with 16 bases between. The CDR3: CASRSQDGANSPLHC. CDR3 sequence (DNA): TGTGCCAGCAGATCTCAGGATGGGGCAAATTCACCCCTCCACTGT.

The chain couples TRBV6-5 to TRBJ2-7; a possible D gene is TRBD2 (6 bases). Trimming removed 7 bases from V and 3 bases from J, with 13 bases in between. The germline CDR1 and CDR2 sequences are MNHEY and SVGAGI. The CDR3 totals 13 residues. Written as DNA, the CDR3 is TGTGCCAGCATGAAAGACGGGGGCTACGAGCAGTACTTC. It translates to CASMKDGGYEQYF.

Concerning this clonotype: This may arise from a read error, as a much more abundant clone is one base away. The rearrangement joins TRBV28 to TRBJ2-7; D unclear. The germline CDR1 and CDR2 sequences are MDHEN and SYDVKM. The CDR3 extends over 14 amino acids. CDR3 sequence (DNA): TGTGCCAGCAGTTTCGCCGGGCGATCGGGCGAGCGGTACTTC. Encoded protein: CASSFAGRSGERYF.

To note about this clonotype: Possible read error: a much larger clone is one base away. The rearrangement joins TRBV7-9 to TRBJ2-2, with 8 bases identical to TRBD1. The CDR3 has 15 amino acids. V was clipped by 5 bases and J by 8 bases; unmatched bases: 10. Looked up from germline, CDR1 is SEHNR and CDR2 is FQNEAQ (reference sequence). The CDR3 loop reads CASSNQDRAAGELFF. In DNA form, the CDR3 reads TGTGCCAGCAGCAACCAGGACAGGGCGGCGGGGGAGCTGTTTTTT.